This T cell receptor (beta chain) was sequenced in a study of CXCR3-negative and CXCR3-positive naive CD8 T cells. Study context: A total of some 130 million TRB reads was generated, with about 1.5 +/- 0.3 million per library.

Every individual CD8+ T cell subset underwent sorting in triplicate at a few hundred thousand cells apiece. Within the CD8+ T cell compartment, naive cells were CD45RO-CCR7+CD27+CD95-. Findings and caveats of the study: Unlike memory cells, which differed, naive CXCR3-negative and CXCR3-positive cells had similar TRBV-TRBJ usage. More hydrophobic TRB CDR3s occurred in CXCR3-positive than in CXCR3-negative naive cells.

This CDR3 comprises 15 residues. CDR1 is KGHDR and CDR2 is SFDVKD in the germline V gene. TRB cDNA was prepared as libraries by UMI-labeled 5' RACE. One entry per CDR3 protein, without DNA, is what TCRdb gives after re-calling the 5' RACE reads. This listing includes about 130,000 distinct CDR3 sequences. A remark on this clonotype: Its antigen is as yet unknown.

The chain couples TRBV24-1 to TRBJ2-6; TCRdb's assignment of TRBD1 cannot be checked, as there is no DNA. Sequenced input: naive CXCR3+ CD8+ T cells from blood. Stated subset: CD45RO-CCR7+CD27+CD95- naive CD8+ T cells expressing CXCR3 (TNR3+). The clonotype originates from a human donor in good health. Some clones in this sample may be carry-over from other donors' samples. This CDR3 is CATSGGVSGANVLTF.